These T cell receptor beta chains were read from a single sample in a study of T cells in Graves' hyperthyroidism and ophthalmopathy. TCRdb redid the calling of the multiplex PCR reads with MiXCR, one entry per CDR3 protein. There are under 350,000 distinct CDR3 sequences in the sample; 21% occur only once, and around 48% lies in the top ten. Input material: blood. All receptors derive from a woman in her forties or fifties with Graves' hyperthyroidism. Each CDR3 is given with its conserved first and last residue. D genes are given only for firm matches.

NA	TRBV28	TRBJ1-3	CASTRPVSGNTLYF
NA	TRBV5-6	TRBJ1-5	CASSLVDSNQPQHF
TRBD2	TRBV7-3	TRBJ2-3	CASSARTGGGYTQYF
NA	TRBV5-1	TRBJ2-6	CASSSTFTGRGANVLTF
TRBD1	TRBV11-1	TRBJ1-6	CASSPRGRNSPLHF
NA	TRBV6-2/TRBV6-3	TRBJ2-2	CASSYSGVNTGELFF
NA	TRBV2	TRBJ2-7	CASSLVWSSSYEQYF
NA	TRBV7-2	TRBJ2-1	CASSSRPMGPDNEQFF
NA	TRBV30	TRBJ1-4	CAWSGPPSGNEKLFF
NA	TRBV2	TRBJ1-5	CASSDRGWGQPQHF
NA	TRBV6-2/TRBV6-3	TRBJ1-2	CASRNRELNYGYTF